This TCR beta chain was recovered during a study of blood T cell repertoires in COVID-19. Study at large: Samples came from the United States, Italy and Spain, spanning acute and convalescent COVID-19. T cells, B-cell-depleted T cells, or PBMCs provided the cDNA or gDNA that served as material.

Trimming took off 5 bases at V and 6 bases at J, with 12 bases between the two ends. Germline V lookup: CDR1 MNHEY, CDR2 SMNVEV (reference sequence). This CDR3 region has 13 residues. Per the study methods: Estimates of nucleated cell counts were drawn from the amplification of reference gene primers. Sequencing used immunoSEQ multiplex PCR; TCRdb keeps in-frame clones, though not all of them. Clonal size and the V and J genes are those of that table, whereas D and trimming came from the DNA. The data contain some 320,000 clones, around 85% of them singletons. The TCR originated in a human donor in a cohort sampled during active COVID-19. The material sequenced was peripheral blood. The chain joins TRBV27 to TRBJ2-3; D not resolved. CDR3 sequence: CASSRKHSDTQYF. CDR3 DNA sequence: TGTGCCAGCAGTAGAAAGCACAGTGATACGCAGTATTTT.